This T cell receptor beta chain was profiled in a study of a mutant IDH1 vaccine in newly diagnosed glioma. Study overall: Among treated patients, around 62% were male and approximately 40% female, and mean age was roughly 40 years. Patients had received radiotherapy, temozolomide, or both previously, most receiving both. The study, taken as a whole, reports: Immune responses induced by the vaccine were seen in roughly 93% of patients, spanning multiple MHC alleles. Seemingly, pseudoprogression had no relation to changes in the top peripheral T cell clonotypes.

Time point indicated: week 5, during vaccination. Doses of 300 ug of mutant IDH1 20-mer peptide were given with topical imiquimod. TCRdb's table, derived via immunoSEQ multiplex PCR, lists solely in-frame clones and lacks some. Here the sample spans 70,000 to 90,000 clones, around nine tenths being singletons. About this clone itself: The antigen remains unidentified.

This receptor was identified in a woman in her forties or fifties with glioma. The material sequenced was PBMCs, taken from a glioma patient whose treatment included an IDH1 peptide vaccine.

CDR3 DNA sequence: TGTGCCAGCAAGCTTGGGGGGGTCCACGAGCAGTACTTC. This encodes CASKLGGVHEQYF. The rearrangement joins TRBV5-6 to TRBJ2-7; 7 bases match TRBD2. J gave up 5 bases and V 6 bases, and 8 bases lay outside the gene matches. Germline V gene data show CDR1 as SGHDT and CDR2 as YYEEEE. This CDR3 has 13 residues.